These 14 T cell receptor beta chains originate from one sample sequenced in a study of blood T cell repertoires in COVID-19. Profiling relied on immunoSEQ multiplex PCR, and the TCRdb table lists in-frame clones only, not all of them. This table holds about 90,000 clones, approximately 86% found once. Sequenced sample: peripheral blood. These receptors originate from a man in his fifties or sixties with acute or convalescent COVID-19.

This chain uses TRBV4-1 with TRBJ1-5, with 8 bases that match TRBD1. Trimming cost V 1 base and J 2 bases; bases outside gene matches: 4. CDR3 length: 16 amino acids. Germline lookup yields CDR1 MGHRA and CDR2 YSYEKL. The DNA for the CDR3 is TGCGCCAGCAGCCAAGTACAGGGGGGAGGCAATCAGCCCCAGCATTTT. Amino acid sequence: CASSQVQGGGNQPQHF.

J is TRBJ1-1 and V is TRBV6-6, with D tentatively TRBD1 (6 bases). The CDR3 runs 15 residues. V lost 4 bases, J lost 6 bases, and 18 bases lay in between. Per the germline V gene, CDR1 is MNHNY and CDR2 is SVGAGI (reference sequence). CDR3 loop: CASSSLRGFSAEAFF. In DNA, the CDR3 is TGTGCCAGCAGTTCCCTCAGGGGATTCAGCGCTGAAGCTTTCTTT.

This rearrangement joins TRBV4-3 to TRBJ1-3, with TRBD1 as a possible D gene (6 bases). CDR3 length equals 17 residues. The germline V and J ends were trimmed by 1 base and 0 bases, with 13 bases remaining between them. The germline V gene has CDR1 LGHNA and CDR2 YSLEER. Here the CDR3 reads CASSQARGTTSGNTIYF. The CDR3 bases are TGCGCCAGCAGCCAAGCGAGGGGGACAACCTCTGGAAACACCATATATTTT.

The CDR3 nucleotides are TGTGCCTCTGGGGCTTCCCTCACAGATACGCAGTATTTT. Protein: CASGASLTDTQYF. The chain carries TRBV19 and TRBJ2-3, with a weak D call TRBD1 (5 bases). V lost 11 bases, J lost 2 bases, and 14 bases lay in between. CDR1 LNHDA and CDR2 SQIVND come from the germline V gene (reference sequence). The CDR3 runs to 13 residues.

The chain carries TRBV4-2 and TRBJ2-3; maybe TRBD2 (5 bases). V was trimmed by 4 bases and J by 0 bases, leaving 20 bases between them. Per germline, CDR1 LGHNA and CDR2 YNFKEQ. This CDR3 spans 18 amino acids. CDR3 sequence: CASSRSLGGRSSTDTQYF. CDR3 DNA sequence: TGTGCCAGCAGCCGGTCCCTGGGCGGGCGTTCTAGCACAGATACGCAGTATTTT.

The rearrangement joins TRBV9 to TRBJ2-1; 10 nucleotides align to TRBD2. The CDR3 sequence is 16 residues long. Germline-derived CDR1 and CDR2 are SGDLS and YYNGEE. V gave up 2 bases and J gave up 4 bases; unmatched junction bases: 6. This CDR3 is CASSVQSGGGYNEQFF. The CDR3 DNA is TGTGCCAGCAGCGTCCAGAGCGGGGGGGGTTACAATGAGCAGTTCTTC.

The chain joins TRBV6-5 to TRBJ1-5; a possible D gene is TRBD1 (5 bases). V was cut by 9 bases and J by 6 bases, with 15 bases left in between. The CDR3 is made up of 13 amino acids. CDR1 and CDR2 from the germline V gene are MNHEY and SVGAGI. CDR3 DNA: TGTGCCAGTGGGCAGGGAAGGGGTCAGCCCCAGCATTTT. Its protein product is CASGQGRGQPQHF.

The chain is built from TRBV4-1 and TRBJ2-7; TRBD2 aligns across 10 bases. The CDR3 length is 16 residues. J gave up 6 bases and V 0 bases, and 8 bases lay outside the gene matches. CDR1 and CDR2 (germline): MGHRA, YSYEKL. The CDR3 DNA reads as TGCGCCAGCAGCCAAGAGGGGTCGGTAGCGGGAGGCGAGCAGTACTTC. Its translation: CASSQEGSVAGGEQYF.

CDR3 bases: TGTGCCAGCAGCCCGCAGCTTAGGGGGACAGGGGATGAAAAACTGTTTTTT. Translation: CASSPQLRGTGDEKLFF. The gene calls are TRBV7-9 and TRBJ1-4; TRBD1 matches 10 bases. The CDR3 sequence is 17 residues long. CDR1 and CDR2 from the germline V gene are SEHNR and FQNEAQ (reference sequence). With V trimmed by 5 bases and J by 6 bases, 12 bases remained unmatched.

CDR3 residues: CASSSDRWNTEAFF. CDR3 coding DNA: TGTGCCAGCAGCTCGGACAGGTGGAACACTGAAGCTTTCTTT. The chain combines TRBV7-2 with TRBJ1-1, with 7 bases matching TRBD1. This CDR3 region has 14 residues. CDR1 SGHTA and CDR2 FQGNSA come from the germline V gene. Trimming cost V 4 bases and J 1 base; bases outside gene matches: 3.

The chain recombines TRBV29-1 with TRBJ2-1, with D maybe TRBD1 (6 bases). This CDR3 is 16 amino acids long. The germline V gene has CDR1 SQVTM and CDR2 ANQGSEA. Trimming shortened V by 4 bases and J by 0 bases, and 16 bases separated the two germline ends. The CDR3 protein is CSVGLGTDSSYNEQFF. Here the CDR3 DNA reads TGCAGCGTTGGTTTAGGGACGGACAGCTCCTACAATGAGCAGTTCTTC.

This clone has a single count. The chain recombines TRBV18 with TRBJ2-3; D remains ambiguous. The CDR3 runs to 14 residues. The V gene's germline CDR1 is KGHSH and CDR2 LQKENI. V dropped 3 bases and J dropped 1 base, with 8 bases sitting between them. CDR3 protein: CASSPLAGTDTQYF. The CDR3 nucleotides are TGTGCCAGCTCACCCCTGGCGGGCACAGATACGCAGTATTTT.

The chain employs TRBV5-1 and TRBJ2-1; 7 nucleotides align to TRBD2. CDR3 length: 14 amino acids. The germline V gene has CDR1 SGHRS and CDR2 YFSETQ. Trimming cost V 4 bases and J 7 bases; bases outside gene matches: 8. This CDR3 reads CASSLGEGGNEQFF. CDR3 coding DNA: TGCGCCAGCAGCCTCGGGGAGGGTGGGAATGAGCAGTTCTTC.

V is TRBV28 and J is TRBJ1-6, with D unclear. The CDR3 sequence is 14 residues long. Per germline, CDR1 MDHEN and CDR2 SYDVKM. The V end lost 2 bases, the J end lost 5 bases, and 7 bases lay between the germline ends. The CDR3 sequence: CASSLGANNSPLHF. Written as DNA, the CDR3 is TGTGCCAGCAGTTTAGGAGCTAATAATTCACCCCTCCACTTT.